These 9 T cell receptor beta chains were sequenced from one sample in a study of control samples from healthy donors and cancer patients. Data came from immunoSEQ multiplex PCR; TCRdb stores just in-frame clones and leaves some out. The profile shows some 150,000 clones, 90% to 95% of them singletons. Sequences were obtained from blood. All receptors derive from a man aged 35 to 55 in good health.

This rearrangement joins TRBV5-6 to TRBJ2-1; 13 bases agree with TRBD2. The germline CDR1 and CDR2 sequences are SGHDT and YYEEEE. V was clipped by 4 bases and J by 13 bases; unmatched bases: 8. CDR3 length: 14 amino acids. The CDR3 DNA reads TGTGCCAGCAGCCTACCAACTAGCGGGAGGGCACAGTTCTTC. This translates into CASSLPTSGRAQFF.

The V and J genes are TRBV9 and TRBJ2-4; no reliable D call. The CDR3 totals 15 residues. Germline CDR1 and CDR2: SGDLS and YYNGEE. The V gene lost 0 bases and the J gene lost 7 bases, with 14 bases spanning the gap. The CDR3 protein is CASSVGGKLGNIQYF. The CDR3 nucleotides read TGTGCCAGCAGCGTAGGTGGAAAATTGGGGAACATTCAGTACTTC. Variable domain in full (rest from reference TRBV9 and TRBJ2-4): DSGVTQTPKHLITATGQRVTLRCSPRSGDLSVYWYQQSLDQGLQFLIQYYNGEERAKGNILERFSAQQFPDLHSELNLSSLELGDSALYFCASSVGGKLGNIQYFGAGTRLSVL.

This rearrangement joins TRBV28 to TRBJ1-1, with D possibly TRBD1 on 6 matching bases. The CDR3 has 14 residues. The V end was cut by 7 bases, the J end by 0 bases, with 12 bases between. Germline CDR1 and CDR2: MDHEN and SYDVKM. In DNA, the CDR3 is TGTGCCAGCACCCTGGGGGGCCTGAACACTGAAGCTTTCTTT. Its translation is CASTLGGLNTEAFF.

V is TRBV4-1 and J is TRBJ1-2; D not resolved. The CDR3 is made up of 14 amino acids. Germline CDR1 MGHRA, CDR2 YSYEKL. Trimming cost V 3 bases and J 7 bases, with 15 bases left between them. CDR3 DNA: TGCGCCAGCAGCCATCCCAAGGAGACCCGTGGCTACACCTTC. Its protein is CASSHPKETRGYTF.

The chain carries TRBV6-2 or TRBV6-3 and TRBJ2-1; D is tentatively TRBD1 or TRBD2 (6 bases each). CDR1 is MNHEY and CDR2 is SVGEGT in the germline V gene. The CDR3 covers 12 residues. The V and J ends lost 5 bases and 9 bases respectively, with 11 bases between them. CDR3 residues: CASSKGGGEQFF. In nucleotides, the CDR3 is TGTGCCAGCAGTAAAGGAGGGGGTGAGCAGTTCTTC.

The chain joins TRBV19 to TRBJ1-5, with a tentative D call TRBD1 (5 bases). Trimming stripped 4 bases from V and 5 bases from J, with 15 bases between. CDR3 length: 15 residues. Germline CDR1 reads LNHDA; CDR2 reads SQIVND (reference sequence). CDR3 sequence reads: CASSTSGREDQPQHF. In nucleotides, the CDR3 is TGTGCCAGTAGTACGAGTGGCAGGGAGGATCAGCCCCAGCATTTT.

A single count supports this clone. This rearrangement joins TRBV6-1 to TRBJ1-2; the D is unclear. Germline CDR1 is MNHNS and CDR2 is SASEGT. There are 16 residues in the CDR3. The ends were cut back, 2 bases at V and 0 bases at J, with 13 bases in the middle. CDR3 amino acids: CASSEWHGRANYGYTF. The DNA for the CDR3 is TGTGCCAGCAGTGAATGGCACGGCAGAGCTAACTATGGCTACACCTTC.

The rearrangement uses TRBV10-2 and TRBJ2-3; TRBD2 aligns across 7 bases. The CDR3 has 15 amino acids. Germline CDR1 and CDR2: WSHSY and SAAADI. Trimming at V came to 6 bases and at J to 1 base, leaving 7 bases not matched to a gene. DNA for the CDR3: TGCGCCAGCAGCAACTCTCGGGGGGGCACAGATACGCAGTATTTT. Encoded protein: CASSNSRGGTDTQYF.

This rearrangement joins TRBV6-2 or TRBV6-3 to TRBJ1-3; TRBD1 matches at 8 bases. This CDR3 contains 15 residues. The V gene end was trimmed by 6 bases and the J gene end by 7 bases; junction bases not matched to a gene: 11. Germline CDR1 reads MNHEY; CDR2 reads SVGEGT. CDR3 nucleotide sequence: TGTGCCAGCAGCCGTGGGACAGGAACTACGAACACCATATATTTT. The encoded protein is CASSRGTGTTNTIYF.